This TCR beta chain was observed in a study of T cell responses to AZD1222 COVID-19 vaccine. Notes on the study in general: Donors were mostly white British, more females; clonal diversity possibly underestimated. Repertoire sampling occurred only after the peak T cell response. CD4 TCRs linked to vaccination spanned spike, dominating at 160-218 and 743-854.

Doses given second, at about 4 or about 12 weeks, were pooled. Deletions cut 1 base from V and 0 bases from J, with 12 bases between. Germline values: CDR1 LNHNV, CDR2 YYDKDF (reference sequence). CDR3 length equals 16 residues. In regard to this clone: What it binds is unknown.

TCRdb keeps only in-frame clones here, not all; method: immunoSEQ multiplex PCR. The sample lists around 200,000 clones, more than 70% occurring once. This TCR was recovered from an adult who received the AZD1222 COVID-19 vaccine. The source was peripheral blood, collected 28 days after the second AZD1222 dose. The chain carries TRBV15 and TRBJ1-2; D is perhaps TRBD1 (5 bases). The CDR3 DNA follows: TGTGCCACCAGCAGAGTGGCGGGGGACCCTAACTATGGCTACACCTTC. Encoded protein: CATSRVAGDPNYGYTF.